One T cell receptor (beta chain) is described in this entry. Its ends do not fully match the called genes, so a read error is possible. This sample stems from a study of blood T cell repertoires in COVID-19. Study in general: Both acute and convalescent COVID-19 samples were obtained from the United States, Italy and Spain. PBMCs, B-cell-depleted T cells, or T cells were the source of the cDNA or gDNA that made up the material.

This CDR3 contains 11 residues. Per germline, CDR1 MDHEN and CDR2 SYDVKM. Original handling: Reference gene primer amplification gave estimated nucleated cell counts. Method: immunoSEQ multiplex PCR; TCRdb's copy keeps in-frame clones and lacks some. V, J and clone size derive from that table, while D and trimming were established from the DNA sequence. The table lists tens of thousands of clones, roughly 91% of them singletons. The chain uses TRBV28 and TRBJ2-7, with TRBD2 identical over 7 bases. The sequence was obtained from a man in his 60s with active COVID-19. The sequenced material came from peripheral blood. CDR3 region: CASSLGLAVRF. For the CDR3, the DNA is TGTGCCAGCAGTTTAGGGCTAGCGGTGCGTTTC.